These 32 T cell receptor beta chains were all obtained from the same sample, sequenced in a study of blood T cell repertoires in COVID-19. Sequenced by immunoSEQ multiplex PCR; TCRdb stores in-frame clones only, minus some. The data contain just over 250,000 clones, 86% of them seen just once; the ten biggest clones take up around 10%. Sample: peripheral blood. These receptors came from a man aged 35-49 years who had recovered from COVID-19.

The CDR3 sequence: CASSYRTGTSKNIQYF. CDR3 DNA: TGTGCCAGCAGTTACCGGACAGGGACTTCCAAAAACATTCAGTACTTC. The chain has TRBV6-5 and TRBJ2-4, with 8 bases aligning to TRBD1. V shed 2 bases, J shed 2 bases, and the junction held 5 bases outside the gene matches. CDR1 is MNHEY, CDR2 SVGAGI, per germline. This CDR3 contains 16 residues.

This clone occurred a few times. The chain combines TRBV7-7 with TRBJ2-7, with D perhaps TRBD1 (5 bases). This CDR3 region has 13 residues. V gave up 2 bases and J gave up 3 bases, with 8 bases separating them. Germline V gene lookup returns CDR1 SSHAT and CDR2 FNYEAQ (reference sequence). CDR3 loop: CASSLYQGYEQYF. The CDR3 coding sequence is TGTGCCAGCAGCTTATATCAGGGCTACGAGCAGTACTTC.

The genes are TRBV7-9 and TRBJ1-2; 7 nucleotides line up with TRBD1. Per germline, CDR1 SEHNR and CDR2 FQNEAQ (reference sequence). This CDR3 spans 12 amino acids. The trim removed 5 bases at V and 8 bases at J, leaving 5 bases unmatched. CDR3 DNA sequence: TGTGCCAGCAGCGCAGACAGGGAGGGCTACACCTTC. This gives the protein CASSADREGYTF. Based on the CDR3 plus reference TRBV7-9 and TRBJ1-2, the full variable domain is DTGVSQNPRHKITKRGQNVTFRCDPISEHNRLYWYRQTLGQGPEFLTYFQNEAQLEKSRLLSDRFSAERPKGSFSTLEIQRTEQGDSAMYLCASSADREGYTFGSGTRLTVV.

This chain connects TRBV27 to TRBJ2-1; D unresolved. Trimming pared 3 bases from V and 0 bases from J, leaving 6 bases between. CDR3 length equals 14 residues. Germline V lookup: CDR1 MNHEY, CDR2 SMNVEV (reference sequence). The CDR3 reads CASSFLPSYNEQFF. In DNA form, the CDR3 reads TGTGCCAGCAGTTTCCTCCCCTCCTACAATGAGCAGTTCTTC.

V is TRBV11-2 and J is TRBJ2-7; D possibly corresponds to TRBD1 (5 bases). The CDR3 spans 13 residues. V lost 4 bases and J 6 bases, leaving 13 bases between the germline ends. Germline values: CDR1 SGHAT, CDR2 FQNNGV. CDR3 DNA sequence: TGTGCCAGCAGCTATTACCAGGGAATCGAGCAGTACTTC. This codes for CASSYYQGIEQYF.

This chain uses TRBV5-1 with TRBJ2-5, with 7 bases identical to TRBD1. Per the germline V gene, CDR1 is SGHRS and CDR2 is YFSETQ. This CDR3 is 14 amino acids long. V shed 2 bases and J 4 bases; nucleotides not matched to a gene: 5. As DNA, the CDR3 is TGCGCCAGCAGCTTTAAACAGGGGCGAGAGACCCAGTACTTC. Translation: CASSFKQGRETQYF.

This rearrangement joins TRBV6-5 to TRBJ1-1, with 9 bases identical to TRBD1. Trimming took 7 bases from V and 7 from J; bases not matched to a gene: 10. Looked up from germline, CDR1 is MNHEY and CDR2 is SVGAGI. This CDR3 region has 14 residues. CDR3 loop: CASTVLSDRGEAFF. The CDR3 DNA reads TGTGCCAGCACCGTCCTATCGGACAGGGGTGAAGCTTTCTTT.

The chain recombines TRBV28 with TRBJ1-1; a possible D gene is TRBD1 (6 bases). Per the germline V gene, CDR1 is MDHEN and CDR2 is SYDVKM. The germline V and J ends were trimmed by 5 bases and 9 bases, with 19 bases remaining between them. The CDR3 length is 14 residues. The DNA for the CDR3 is TGTGCCAGCAGTCTGGACAGAGGGGGTAGGAAAGCTTTCTTT. Protein product: CASSLDRGGRKAFF.

This sequence joins TRBV6-2 or TRBV6-3 and TRBJ2-1; 9 bases are a match to TRBD1. The V gene end was trimmed by 5 bases and the J gene end by 7 bases; junction bases not matched to a gene: 9. The CDR3 totals 15 residues. Germline V gene data show CDR1 as MNHEY and CDR2 as SVGEGT. The CDR3, as DNA: TGTGCCAGCAGTATCCCGGGACAGGGAATGAATGAGCAGTTCTTC. Protein: CASSIPGQGMNEQFF.

In this sample, this clone turned up once. V gene TRBV5-1 combines with J gene TRBJ1-5, with a tentative D call TRBD1 (6 bases). The CDR3 contains 15 residues. Germline loops: CDR1 SGHRS, CDR2 YFSETQ. Trimming stripped 4 bases from V and 7 bases from J, with 18 bases between. The DNA of the CDR3 is TGCGCCAGCAGCCCAACCGGCAGGGGTGTACAGCCCCAGCATTTT. This gives the protein CASSPTGRGVQPQHF.

The CDR3 sequence is CASSLARGRAEAFF. In DNA, the CDR3 is TGCGCCAGCAGCTTGGCGAGGGGGCGGGCTGAAGCTTTCTTT. The chain recombines TRBV5-1 with TRBJ1-1; TRBD1 agrees at 7 bases. Trimming cost V 0 bases and J 6 bases; bases outside gene matches: 5. This CDR3 is built from 14 residues. Germline-derived CDR1 and CDR2 are SGHRS and YFSETQ.

V and J are TRBV27 and TRBJ2-1; 10 bases are a match to TRBD2. This CDR3 is 17 amino acids long. The trim removed 2 bases at V and 9 bases at J, leaving 13 bases unmatched. Germline CDR1 MNHEY, CDR2 SMNVEV (reference sequence). The CDR3 loop is CASSLEGLARDSLEQFF. For the CDR3, the DNA is TGTGCCAGCAGTTTAGAGGGACTAGCGCGGGACTCCCTTGAGCAGTTCTTC.

The genes are TRBV21-1 and TRBJ2-7; the table calls TRBD1, which could not be checked here. TRBV21-1 has pseudogene status. CDR3 length: 14 amino acids. CDR3 nucleotides: TGTGCCAGCAGCAAAGCAAGAGACAGGGATGCTAAGTACTTC. Translation gives CASSKARDRDAKYF.

The rearrangement links TRBV11-2 to TRBJ2-7, with 15 bases matching TRBD2. Germline trimming cut 3 bases from V and 4 bases from J; bases unmatched to any gene: 1. Germline V gene data show CDR1 as SGHAT and CDR2 as FQNNGV. CDR3 size: 15 residues. CDR3 nucleotides: TGTGCCAGCAGCTTTGGGACTAGCGGGAGGTACGAGCAGTACTTC. This gives the protein CASSFGTSGRYEQYF. Full variable domain (missing parts from reference TRBV11-2 and TRBJ2-7): EAGVAQSPRYKIIEKRQSVAFWCNPISGHATLYWYQQILGQGPKLLIQFQNNGVVDDSQLPKDRFSAERLKGVDSTLKIQPAKLEDSAVYLCASSFGTSGRYEQYFGPGTRLTVT.

The genes are TRBV5-4 and TRBJ2-7; possibly TRBD2 for D (5 bases). V was shortened by 5 bases and J by 0 bases, with 15 bases between the two germline ends. CDR3 length: 15 residues. CDR1 is SGHNT and CDR2 is YYREEE in the germline V gene (reference sequence). DNA for the CDR3: TGTGCCAGCAGTCTCCGGACGGGGAGCTCCTACGAGCAGTACTTC. This translates into CASSLRTGSSYEQYF.

J is TRBJ1-4 and V is TRBV6-2 or TRBV6-3, with 7 bases identical to TRBD1. From germline, CDR1 is MNHEY and CDR2 SVGEGT. Unmatched junction bases numbered 10, after V lost 2 bases and J lost 10 bases. The CDR3 contains 15 residues. DNA of the CDR3: TGTGCCAGCAGTTACGATCTACAGGGGTCCCGAAAACTGTTTTTT. Its protein product is CASSYDLQGSRKLFF.

This clone was picked up one time. The rearrangement uses TRBV5-4 and TRBJ1-2; D may be TRBD1 (5 bases). The germline V gene encodes CDR1 SGHNT and CDR2 YYREEE (reference sequence). The CDR3 consists of 17 residues. The V gene lost 4 bases and the J gene lost 8 bases, with 27 bases spanning the gap. The CDR3 is CASSPKGLTAMRSGYTF. CDR3 nucleotide sequence: TGTGCCAGCAGCCCCAAGGGACTGACCGCTATGAGGTCAGGCTACACCTTC.

J is TRBJ1-2 and V is TRBV7-9; 7 nucleotides match TRBD1. The germline CDR1 and CDR2 sequences are SEHNR and FQNEAQ (reference sequence). The trim removed 1 base at V and 7 bases at J, leaving 6 bases unmatched. The CDR3 spans 14 residues. Written as DNA, the CDR3 is TGTGCCAGCAGCTTAGAAGCCCAGGGGGGTGGCTACACCTTC. As protein: CASSLEAQGGGYTF.

The chain links TRBV5-1 to TRBJ1-2, with 7 bases aligning to TRBD1. CDR3 length equals 12 residues. V was pared by 7 bases and J by 4 bases, with 4 bases of the junction left unmatched. Looked up from germline, CDR1 is SGHRS and CDR2 is YFSETQ. CDR3 sequence reads: CASGNRGYGYTF. The CDR3 DNA follows: TGCGCCAGCGGTAACAGGGGCTATGGCTACACCTTC.

This rearrangement joins TRBV6-5 to TRBJ1-2; the D gene is possibly TRBD1 (5 bases). Germline V gene lookup returns CDR1 MNHEY and CDR2 SVGAGI. Trimming pared 3 bases from V and 5 bases from J, leaving 10 bases between. The CDR3 consists of 13 residues. The CDR3 DNA is TGTGCCAGCAGTTATGTCAGGGCTTATGGCTACACCTTC. This gives the protein CASSYVRAYGYTF.

The chain links TRBV7-2 to TRBJ1-1, with 7 bases lining up with TRBD1. This CDR3 spans 14 amino acids. V gave up 5 bases and J gave up 5 bases; unmatched junction bases: 8. Looked up from germline, CDR1 is SGHTA and CDR2 is FQGNSA. For the CDR3, the DNA is TGTGCCAGCAGCCCTCTACAGGGGAGGACTGAAGCTTTCTTT. Its translation: CASSPLQGRTEAFF.

V gene TRBV6-5 combines with J gene TRBJ2-7; the match to TRBD1 covers 10 bases. The CDR3 loop spans 14 amino acids. V lost 4 bases to trimming and J lost 6 bases; unmatched junction nucleotides: 6. Germline V CDR1 and CDR2: MNHEY, SVGAGI. The CDR3 bases are TGTGCCAGCAGTTGGACAGGGGGTGCTCGCGAGCAGTACTTC. This encodes CASSWTGGAREQYF.

The gene calls are TRBV9 and TRBJ2-5; D ambiguous. V dropped 0 bases and J dropped 3 bases, with 6 bases sitting between them. Germline CDR1 and CDR2: SGDLS and YYNGEE. The CDR3 is 13 residues long. The CDR3 is CASSVGLEETQYF. The DNA of the CDR3 is TGTGCCAGCAGCGTAGGTCTAGAAGAGACCCAGTACTTC.

The chain links TRBV30 to TRBJ1-6, with unresolved D. The length of the CDR3 is 12 residues. Germline values: CDR1 GTSNPN, CDR2 SVGIG (reference sequence). Trimming removed 2 bases from V and 9 bases from J, with 8 bases in between. CDR3 bases: TGTGCCTGGAGTTTCGCGGGTTCACCCCTCCACTTT. Translation: CAWSFAGSPLHF.

The chain combines TRBV18 with TRBJ2-1; maybe TRBD2 (6 bases). Germline V gene data show CDR1 as KGHSH and CDR2 as LQKENI. V shed 1 base and J shed 0 bases, with 7 bases lying between them. The CDR3 extends over 15 amino acids. CDR3 sequence: CASSPLRGSYNEQFF. In DNA form, the CDR3 reads TGTGCCAGCTCACCACTGCGGGGCTCCTACAATGAGCAGTTCTTC.

V usage is TRBV11-1 and J usage is TRBJ1-1; D gene ambiguous. This CDR3 has 17 residues. Germline assignment: CDR1 SGHAT and CDR2 FQDESV (reference sequence). Trimming took 0 bases from V and 1 from J, leaving 15 bases between them. CDR3: CASSLARAGKPNTEAFF. CDR3 DNA: TGTGCCAGCAGCTTAGCGAGGGCAGGCAAACCGAACACTGAAGCTTTCTTT.

CDR3 DNA sequence: TGCGCCAGCAGCCACCGCGAGGCAAATGAGCAGTTCTTC. It codes for CASSHREANEQFF. The chain couples TRBV4-3 to TRBJ2-1; D is unresolved. V lost 3 bases and J lost 7, with 10 bases in between. This CDR3 has 13 residues. The germline V gene has CDR1 LGHNA and CDR2 YSLEER.

This clone has a handful of counts. The V call is TRBV6-5, the J call TRBJ2-7, with TRBD1 matching 7 bases. V trimming: 3 bases; J trimming: 3 bases; junction bases outside the gene matches: 8. Germline loops: CDR1 MNHEY, CDR2 SVGAGI. CDR3 size: 15 residues. The CDR3 sequence is CASSYNRGGHYEQYF. The CDR3 region has the DNA TGTGCCAGCAGTTATAATCGAGGGGGCCACTACGAGCAGTACTTC.

The chain combines TRBV7-8 with TRBJ2-7, with a possible D match to TRBD1 (6 bases). This CDR3 has 15 amino acids. Trimming removed 5 bases from V and 1 base from J, with 15 bases in between. The V gene's germline CDR1 is SGHVS and CDR2 FQNEAQ. The CDR3 nucleotides read TGTGCCAGCAGCGAACAGGGTGCAGGTTCCTACGAGCAGTACTTC. Amino acids: CASSEQGAGSYEQYF.

The chain links TRBV19 to TRBJ1-2, with TRBD1 as a possible D gene (6 bases). CDR1 and CDR2 from the germline V gene are LNHDA and SQIVND (reference sequence). The CDR3 contains 14 residues. Trimming took off 5 bases at V and 2 bases at J, with 12 bases between the two ends. The CDR3 here is CASSQGTTNYGYTF. The CDR3, as DNA: TGTGCCAGTAGTCAGGGGACGACGAACTATGGCTACACCTTC. Variable domain in full (rest from reference TRBV19 and TRBJ1-2): DGGITQSPKYLFRKEGQNVTLSCEQNLNHDAMYWYRQDPGQGLRLIYYSQIVNDFQKGDIAEGYSVSREKKESFPLTVTSAQKNPTAFYLCASSQGTTNYGYTFGSGTRLTVV.

The table lists this clone with a count of one. The V call is TRBV9, the J call TRBJ2-5; TRBD2 agrees at 9 bases. Germline CDR1 is SGDLS and CDR2 is YYNGEE. V was pared by 0 bases and J by 2 bases, with 8 bases of the junction left unmatched. The CDR3 consists of 17 residues. The CDR3 reads CASSVEPAGGLQETQYF. The CDR3, as DNA: TGTGCCAGCAGCGTAGAGCCAGCGGGGGGCCTGCAAGAGACCCAGTACTTC.

The chain links TRBV5-1 to TRBJ1-2; 10 nucleotides agree with TRBD1. V lost 2 bases to trimming and J lost 5 bases; unmatched junction nucleotides: 6. The CDR3 covers 15 residues. CDR1 is SGHRS, CDR2 YFSETQ, per germline. This CDR3 is CASSFQTGGSYGYTF. The CDR3 nucleotides read TGCGCCAGCAGCTTCCAGACAGGGGGCTCGTATGGCTACACCTTC.